This is a list of T cell receptor beta chains from one sample in a study of Ad26.COV2.S vaccination and SARS-CoV-2 variants. Method: immunoSEQ multiplex PCR; TCRdb's copy keeps in-frame clones and lacks some. The table has about 410,000 clones, 80% to 90% seen once. Sequencing was performed on peripheral blood, taken in a trial of Ad26.COV2.S vaccine versus placebo. Source of these receptors: a person aged 18 to 59 who received the Ad26.COV2.S COVID-19 vaccine or a placebo. CDR3s include the opening cysteine and the closing phenylalanine or tryptophan. The order of the fields is D gene, J gene, CDR3 length, V gene, clone size, CDR3 DNA, CDR3 protein. A D gene is named only where the DNA matches it firmly. Clone size, where shown, is once, few, many, or a class for clones that have expanded.

D: -; J: TRBJ1-2; length: 13; V: TRBV3-1/TRBV3-2; size: -; DNA: TGTGCCAGCAGCCAAAGGGGTAACTATGGCTACACCTTC; CDR3: CASSQRGNYGYTF
D: -; J: TRBJ1-3; length: 15; V: TRBV7-9; size: -; DNA: TGTGCCAGCAGCTTATTTGGGGACGCTGGAAACACCATATATTTT; CDR3: CASSLFGDAGNTIYF
D: -; J: TRBJ1-2; length: 13; V: TRBV12-3/TRBV12-4; size: -; DNA: TGTGCCAGCAGACCGGGTTCAAACTATGGCTACACCTTC; CDR3: CASRPGSNYGYTF
D: -; J: TRBJ1-5; length: 15; V: TRBV19; size: -; DNA: TGTGCCAGTAGAAGCGCTGGGGATAGCAATCAGCCCCAGCATTTT; CDR3: CASRSAGDSNQPQHF
D: TRBD2; J: TRBJ2-7; length: 14; V: TRBV9; size: -; DNA: TGTGCCAGCAGCGCCGGACTAGCGGGTTACGAGCAGTACTTC; CDR3: CASSAGLAGYEQYF
D: TRBD1; J: TRBJ1-2; length: 15; V: TRBV2; size: -; DNA: TGTGCCAGCAGTCTGGACAGGGGATCTAACTATGGCTACACCTTC; CDR3: CASSLDRGSNYGYTF
D: TRBD1; J: TRBJ2-5; length: 15; V: TRBV15; size: -; DNA: TGTGCCACCAGCAGGAACCGGGACAGGGGGGAGACCCAGTACTTC; CDR3: CATSRNRDRGETQYF
D: TRBD1; J: TRBJ1-6; length: 18; V: TRBV5-1; size: -; DNA: TGCGCCAGCAGCCAAGGACAGGCATTGAGCTCCTATAATTCACCCCTCCACTTT; CDR3: CASSQGQALSSYNSPLHF
D: -; J: TRBJ2-5; length: 14; V: TRBV5-6; size: -; DNA: TGTGCCAGCAGCCCTGAGGGTCCGCAAGAGACCCAGTACTTC; CDR3: CASSPEGPQETQYF
D: -; J: TRBJ2-3; length: 15; V: TRBV5-1; size: -; DNA: TGCGCCAGCAGCGTGGGGGGCAGGGGCACAGATACGCAGTATTTT; CDR3: CASSVGGRGTDTQYF
D: -; J: TRBJ2-5; length: 16; V: TRBV5-5; size: -; DNA: TGTGCCAGCAGCCAAGTTCGACAAGCCCCAAGGGAGACCCAGTACTTC; CDR3: CASSQVRQAPRETQYF
D: TRBD1; J: TRBJ1-2; length: 11; V: TRBV20-1; size: -; DNA: TGCAGTGGGTCAGGGGGCTATGGCTACACCTTC; CDR3: CSGSGGYGYTF
D: -; J: TRBJ1-5; length: 13; V: TRBV12-3/TRBV12-4; size: -; DNA: TGTGCCAGCAGTCCCCGTAAGAATCAGCCCCAGCATTTT; CDR3: CASSPRKNQPQHF
D: TRBD1; J: TRBJ1-2; length: 15; V: TRBV27; size: -; DNA: TGTGCCAGCAGTCTGACAGGGCGCGCGTGGGGTGGCTACACCTTC; CDR3: CASSLTGRAWGGYTF
D: -; J: TRBJ2-3; length: 16; V: TRBV21-1; size: -; DNA: TGTGCCAGCAGCAATCAAGGGACAGGGCGCACAGATACGCAGTATTTT; CDR3: CASSNQGTGRTDTQYF
D: TRBD2; J: TRBJ2-1; length: 17; V: TRBV9; size: -; DNA: TGTGCCAGCAGCGTAGCCCTACCAGCGGGGGGGCCCCATGAGCAGTTCTTC; CDR3: CASSVALPAGGPHEQFF
D: -; J: TRBJ1-1; length: 13; V: TRBV6-4; size: -; DNA: TGTGCCAGCAGTCTCAACCTTGGGACTGAAGCTTTCTTT; CDR3: CASSLNLGTEAFF
D: -; J: TRBJ2-7; length: 14; V: TRBV11-2; size: few; DNA: TGTGCCAGCAGATCCTCTCTAAGCTCCTACGAGCAGTACTTC; CDR3: CASRSSLSSYEQYF
D: -; J: TRBJ2-7; length: 16; V: TRBV11-3; size: once; DNA: TGTGCCAGCAGCCGAACCGGAGGCGACAGGCCCTACGAGCAGTACTTC; CDR3: CASSRTGGDRPYEQYF
D: -; J: TRBJ2-7; length: 11; V: TRBV5-5; size: -; DNA: TGTGCCAGCAGCTTGGCTCTCGAGCAGTACTTC; CDR3: CASSLALEQYF
D: TRBD1; J: TRBJ1-4; length: 18; V: TRBV5-1; size: -; DNA: TGCGCCAGCAGCTTGGGTTCTTGGACAGGGCCATCTAATGAAAAACTGTTTTTT; CDR3: CASSLGSWTGPSNEKLFF
D: -; J: TRBJ1-1; length: 15; V: TRBV9; size: -; DNA: TGTGCCAGCAGCCCTCCGGGACTCTGGAACACTGAAGCTTTCTTT; CDR3: CASSPPGLWNTEAFF
D: TRBD2; J: TRBJ2-1; length: 14; V: TRBV7-2; size: -; DNA: TGTGCCAGCACCGGAGCGGGGCCTCACAATGAGCAGTTCTTC; CDR3: CASTGAGPHNEQFF
D: -; J: TRBJ2-1; length: 16; V: TRBV7-2; size: -; DNA: TGTGCCAGCAGCCCCCCCCCACCCGGGCCACACAATGAGCAGTTCTTC; CDR3: CASSPPPPGPHNEQFF
D: -; J: TRBJ2-3; length: 12; V: TRBV3-1/TRBV3-2; size: once; DNA: TGTGCCAGCAGCCAGGGGGTGGAAGCGCAGTATTTT; CDR3: CASSQGVEAQYF
D: -; J: TRBJ1-2; length: 15; V: TRBV29-1; size: -; DNA: TGCAGCGTTGAAGTTACAGGCTTCATTAACTATGGCTACACCTTC; CDR3: CSVEVTGFINYGYTF
D: TRBD1; J: TRBJ2-3; length: 16; V: TRBV7-9; size: -; DNA: TGTGCCAGCAGCTTACGGCATAGAAGGGGGCAAGATACGCAGTATTTT; CDR3: CASSLRHRRGQDTQYF
D: -; J: TRBJ1-4; length: 11; V: TRBV2; size: -; DNA: TGTGCCAGCAGTGGAGGTGAAAAACTGTTTTTT; CDR3: CASSGGEKLFF